This T cell receptor beta chain derives from a study of cytomegalovirus exposure and HLA in healthy donors. Trimming left V 1 base short and J 7 bases short, with 13 bases between. CDR3 length: 15 amino acids. Germline V gene data show CDR1 as MNHNS and CDR2 as SASEGT. This clone showed up just once. Its antigen is not identified. Whole-study results and caveats: Later analysis identified a missense DCLRE1C variant that was linked to TCR beta V- and J-gene trimming. Presence/absence analyses supposed approximately even sequencing depth among donors.

The PCR contained 60 Vbeta and 13 Jbeta primers. Clones were read by immunoSEQ multiplex PCR, and TCRdb kept only the in-frame ones, dropping some. This sample has under 200,000 clones; just over 75% occur once, and the top ten carry approximately 2.1%. The sequencing sample was made of PBMCs. The chain combines TRBV6-1 with TRBJ2-2; D possibly corresponds to TRBD2 (6 bases). This clonotype was sampled from a man aged 25-45 years in good health and CMV-seronegative. The CDR3: CASSEVVGGIGELFF. The CDR3 nucleotides read TGTGCCAGCAGTGAAGTGGTCGGGGGTATCGGGGAGCTGTTTTTT.